A single sample is the source of the 21 T cell receptor beta chains below, sequenced in a study of T cell changes during pregnancy in multiple sclerosis. Measured with immunoSEQ multiplex PCR; TCRdb has only the in-frame clones, and not every one. The sample carries over 55,000 clones, 93% recorded once. Material: peripheral blood, obtained after pregnancy. The receptors here all came from a female donor with multiple sclerosis, enrolled in a pregnancy study.

This chain uses TRBV7-9 with TRBJ2-2; tentatively, D is TRBD1 (6 bases). V was pared by 6 bases and J by 1 base, with 12 bases between. CDR3 length: 15 residues. Germline values: CDR1 SEHNR, CDR2 FQNEAQ (reference sequence). CDR3 sequence (DNA): TGTGCCAGCAGGGGGGCAGGGATGAACACCGGGGAGCTGTTTTTT. Translation gives CASRGAGMNTGELFF. Filled out from reference TRBV7-9 and TRBJ2-2, the complete variable domain reads DTGVSQNPRHKITKRGQNVTFRCDPISEHNRLYWYRQTLGQGPEFLTYFQNEAQLEKSRLLSDRFSAERPKGSFSTLEIQRTEQGDSAMYLCASRGAGMNTGELFFGEGSRLTVL.

The chain uses TRBV10-3 and TRBJ2-1, with 7 bases matching TRBD2. Per germline, CDR1 ENHRY and CDR2 SYGVKD. With V trimmed by 0 bases and J by 11 bases, 7 bases remained unmatched. The CDR3 is 14 amino acids. CDR3 sequence (DNA): TGTGCCATCAGTGAGTCTAGTTCGGGGGGAAAGCAGTTCTTC. It yields the protein CAISESSSGGKQFF.

Concerning this clone itself: The junction does not match germline at one end; this may be a read error. The DNA of the CDR3 is TGCGCCAGCAGCTCGACAGTGAATACTGAAGCTTTCTTT. Amino acids: CASSSTVNTEAFF. J is TRBJ1-1 and V is TRBV5-1, with D maybe TRBD1 (5 bases). There are 13 residues in the CDR3. The germline gives CDR1 SGHRS, CDR2 YFSETQ.

The chain links TRBV5-1 to TRBJ1-1, with 7 positions matching TRBD1. The CDR3 covers 15 residues. J was trimmed by 4 bases and V by 0 bases; bases with no gene match: 6. CDR1 is SGHRS and CDR2 is YFSETQ in the germline V gene. The CDR3 nucleotides are TGCGCCAGCAGCTTGGGACAGGGTACGAGCACTGAAGCTTTCTTT. It is translated as CASSLGQGTSTEAFF.

This clone was picked up one time. The rearrangement links TRBV18 to TRBJ2-5, with D perhaps TRBD1 (6 bases). Germline V gene sequence: CDR1 KGHSH, CDR2 LQKENI. The CDR3 has 14 residues. Trimming cost V 4 bases and J 1 base, with 10 bases left between them. The CDR3, as DNA: TGTGCCAGCTCACGGGGACAACTCCAAGAGACCCAGTACTTC. It translates to CASSRGQLQETQYF.

This clone occurred once. V is TRBV19 and J is TRBJ2-2; 8 bases align to TRBD1. This CDR3 spans 16 amino acids. The junction had 9 bases not matched to a gene; V was cut back by 3 bases and J by 6 bases. Germline CDR1 reads LNHDA; CDR2 reads SQIVND (reference sequence). This CDR3 is CASSMVGRGRSGELFF. For the CDR3, the DNA is TGTGCCAGTAGTATGGTGGGCAGGGGGCGGTCCGGGGAGCTGTTTTTT.

The V and J genes are TRBV4-3 and TRBJ2-1, with TRBD1 matching over 9 bases. The CDR3 is 17 residues long. CDR1 LGHNA and CDR2 YSLEER come from the germline V gene. V trimming: 0 bases; J trimming: 3 bases; junction bases outside the gene matches: 6. CDR3 nucleotides: TGCGCCAGCAGCCAAGATCTGGGACAGGGCATCTACAATGAGCAGTTCTTC. It specifies CASSQDLGQGIYNEQFF.

The chain links TRBV11-2 to TRBJ2-7, with TRBD1 identical over 9 bases. The CDR3 consists of 13 residues. J was trimmed by 9 bases and V by 5 bases; bases with no gene match: 8. Germline V gene lookup returns CDR1 SGHAT and CDR2 FQNNGV. DNA of the CDR3: TGTGCCAGCAGCCCCGGACAGGGGCAGGTGCAGTACTTC. Its protein is CASSPGQGQVQYF.

The gene calls are TRBV9 and TRBJ1-2; D is uncertain. V was pared by 3 bases and J by 2 bases, with 8 bases between. This CDR3 contains 13 residues. The germline V gene has CDR1 SGDLS and CDR2 YYNGEE. The CDR3 reads CASSAEANYGYTF. In DNA, the CDR3 is TGTGCCAGCAGCGCCGAAGCGAACTATGGCTACACCTTC. Drawing the rest from reference TRBV9 and TRBJ1-2, the complete variable domain is DSGVTQTPKHLITATGQRVTLRCSPRSGDLSVYWYQQSLDQGLQFLIQYYNGEERAKGNILERFSAQQFPDLHSELNLSSLELGDSALYFCASSAEANYGYTFGSGTRLTVV.

The chain carries TRBV15 and TRBJ2-1, with TRBD2 matching 8 bases. V shed 5 bases, J shed 8 bases, and the junction held 17 bases outside the gene matches. CDR3 length equals 17 residues. CDR1 LNHNV and CDR2 YYDKDF come from the germline V gene (reference sequence). DNA of the CDR3: TGTGCCACCAGCTCCAGATCTCTAGGGACTAGTGTCCATGAGCAGTTCTTC. Protein product: CATSSRSLGTSVHEQFF.

The chain couples TRBV5-1 to TRBJ2-7, with D unclear. Trimming removed 5 bases at V and 0 bases at J, with 6 bases between. The CDR3 spans 12 residues. Germline-derived CDR1 and CDR2 are SGHRS and YFSETQ. CDR3 DNA sequence: TGCGCCAGCAGTGACAACTCCTACGAGCAGTACTTC. This translates into CASSDNSYEQYF.

The chain joins TRBV27 to TRBJ2-1; 7 bases fit TRBD2. J lost 4 bases, V lost 8 bases, and 5 bases had no gene match. The V gene's germline CDR1 is MNHEY and CDR2 SMNVEV (reference sequence). This CDR3 contains 13 residues. The CDR3 sequence is CASAGARYNEQFF. In DNA, the CDR3 is TGTGCCAGCGCGGGAGCCAGGTACAATGAGCAGTTCTTC.

This chain uses TRBV5-1 with TRBJ2-1; 12 positions match TRBD2. The CDR3 has 16 residues. Unmatched junction bases numbered 4, after V lost 1 base and J lost 5 bases. From germline, CDR1 is SGHRS and CDR2 YFSETQ. The CDR3 region is CASSLQGLAGHNEQFF. CDR3 in DNA: TGCGCCAGCAGCTTGCAGGGACTAGCGGGTCACAATGAGCAGTTCTTC.

The chain combines TRBV9 with TRBJ2-3; the match to TRBD2 covers 8 bases. Germline V gives CDR1 SGDLS, CDR2 YYNGEE. The CDR3 loop spans 16 amino acids. V was clipped by 2 bases and J by 0 bases; unmatched bases: 5. This CDR3 reads CASSVSGVTSTDTQYF. The CDR3 DNA follows: TGTGCCAGCAGCGTTAGCGGGGTGACTAGCACAGATACGCAGTATTTT.

The genes are TRBV28 and TRBJ2-1; 7 bases agree with TRBD1. Germline lookup yields CDR1 MDHEN and CDR2 SYDVKM. The V gene end was trimmed by 6 bases and the J gene end by 6 bases; junction bases not matched to a gene: 11. The CDR3 consists of 15 residues. The CDR3 is CASSQTGTAINEQFF. CDR3 DNA sequence: TGTGCCAGCAGCCAGACCGGGACAGCGATCAATGAGCAGTTCTTC.

V is TRBV28 and J is TRBJ2-7, with 12 bases aligning to TRBD2. CDR1 and CDR2 from the germline V gene are MDHEN and SYDVKM. V dropped 5 bases and J dropped 6; count of bases not matched to a gene: 14. The CDR3 runs to 17 residues. As DNA, the CDR3 is TGTGCCAGCAGTCACCTGACTAGCGGGAGCGGGTTGGGCGAGCAGTACTTC. Residues: CASSHLTSGSGLGEQYF. The full variable domain, in which reference TRBV28 and TRBJ2-7 provide the parts outside the CDR3, is DVKVTQSSRYLVKRTGEKVFLECVQDMDHENMFWYRQDPGLGLRLIYFSYDVKMKEKGDIPEGYSVSREKKERFSLILESASTNQTSMYLCASSHLTSGSGLGEQYFGPGTRLTVT.

The chain links TRBV12-5 to TRBJ1-2, with D perhaps TRBD1 (6 bases). This CDR3 is 14 amino acids long. The germline V and J ends were trimmed by 5 bases and 3 bases, with 13 bases remaining between them. CDR1 is LGHNT and CDR2 is FRNRAP in the germline V gene. CDR3 residues: CASGLGGGYYGYTF. The CDR3 DNA sequence: TGTGCTAGTGGTCTTGGGGGGGGCTACTATGGCTACACCTTC.

The rearrangement links TRBV19 to TRBJ2-5; 7 bases align to TRBD2. Germline CDR1 and CDR2: LNHDA and SQIVND (reference sequence). This CDR3 has 13 residues. The V segment lost 6 bases and the J segment 4 bases; nucleotides outside the gene matches: 5. The CDR3 region is CASRPRGGETQYF. CDR3 nucleotide sequence: TGTGCCAGTAGACCCCGCGGGGGAGAGACCCAGTACTTC.

This clone was found a few times. The J gene is TRBJ1-1, the V gene TRBV9; D is unclear. Germline V CDR1 and CDR2: SGDLS, YYNGEE. Trimming took off 0 bases at V and 3 bases at J, with 6 bases between the two ends. CDR3 length equals 13 residues. Here the CDR3 DNA reads TGTGCCAGCAGCGTAGATCCGGACACTGAAGCTTTCTTT. Its protein is CASSVDPDTEAFF. The variable domain in full, with the rest retrieved from reference TRBV9 and TRBJ1-1, is DSGVTQTPKHLITATGQRVTLRCSPRSGDLSVYWYQQSLDQGLQFLIQYYNGEERAKGNILERFSAQQFPDLHSELNLSSLELGDSALYFCASSVDPDTEAFFGQGTRLTVV.

This clone has just one count. The CDR3 bases are TGTGCCAGCAGGCTGAGCGGGTCACTGGGGGAGCAGTACTTC. The encoded protein is CASRLSGSLGEQYF. This chain links TRBV27 with TRBJ2-7; possibly TRBD2 for D (6 bases). Per the germline V gene, CDR1 is MNHEY and CDR2 is SMNVEV (reference sequence). V lost 6 bases and J 7 bases, leaving 19 bases between the germline ends. The CDR3 contains 14 residues.

This chain connects TRBV5-1 to TRBJ1-4, with TRBD1 matching over 8 bases. J lost 4 bases, V lost 3 bases, and 5 bases had no gene match. From germline, CDR1 is SGHRS and CDR2 YFSETQ. This CDR3 spans 15 amino acids. The CDR3: CASSSGQGRNEKLFF. The CDR3 region has the DNA TGCGCCAGCAGCTCTGGACAGGGACGTAATGAAAAACTGTTTTTT.